The 22 T cell receptor beta chains below were found in one sample sequenced in a study of vaccination effects on CD4 cells after COVID-19. Repertoires were generated with immunoSEQ multiplex PCR, while TCRdb's copy carries only in-frame clones and drops some. The sample includes 30,000 or so clones, around two thirds of them seen just once. The antigens for these receptors are not known. The culture ran for around nine days before CD4+ T cells were isolated. The starting material was CD4+ T cells from PBMCs cultured without peptide, obtained before COVID-19 vaccination. The receptors derive from a human donor who received a COVID-19 vaccine.

The chain links TRBV5-1 to TRBJ2-7; 10 bases are shared with TRBD2. The junction had 10 bases not matched to a gene; V was cut back by 2 bases and J by 5 bases. The length of the CDR3 is 16 residues. The V gene's germline CDR1 is SGHRS and CDR2 YFSETQ. CDR3 DNA sequence: TGCGCCAGCAGCTTAAGCGGGAGGGCCCTTGCCCACGAGCAGTACTTC. Encoded protein: CASSLSGRALAHEQYF.

This clone turned up a few times. The rearrangement links TRBV7-9 to TRBJ1-1; possible D gene TRBD1, 5 bases. The germline gives CDR1 SEHNR, CDR2 FQNEAQ (reference sequence). V was shortened by 1 base and J by 1 base, with 13 bases between the two germline ends. The CDR3 is 16 residues long. The CDR3: CASSLEEGEGNTEAFF. CDR3 DNA sequence: TGTGCCAGCAGCTTAGAGGAAGGGGAAGGGAACACTGAAGCTTTCTTT.

The genes are TRBV29-1 and TRBJ2-3; 11 positions match TRBD2. The CDR3 sequence is 15 residues long. Germline V gene data show CDR1 as SQVTM and CDR2 as ANQGSEA. With 2 bases clipped from V and 4 bases from J, the junction kept 5 bases outside the gene matches. The CDR3 DNA reads as TGCAGCGTTGAACAACTAGCGGGAGAGGCAGATACGCAGTATTTT. Protein: CSVEQLAGEADTQYF.

This clone showed up just once. The chain has TRBV20-1 and TRBJ1-2, with 8 bases matching TRBD1. Trimming removed 3 bases from V and 4 bases from J; junction bases left unmatched: 7. This CDR3 contains 14 residues. Germline V gene sequence: CDR1 DFQATT, CDR2 SNEGSKA (reference sequence). CDR3 sequence reads: CSASKTGGFYGYTF. CDR3 DNA: TGCAGTGCTAGTAAAACAGGGGGATTCTATGGCTACACCTTC.

The chain joins TRBV18 to TRBJ1-4, with a possible D match to TRBD1 (5 bases). The V end lost 1 base, the J end lost 7 bases, and 13 bases lay between the germline ends. The CDR3 runs to 15 residues. Looked up from germline, CDR1 is KGHSH and CDR2 is LQKENI. CDR3 sequence reads: CASSPLRDVPEKLFF. For the CDR3, the DNA is TGTGCCAGCTCACCACTAAGGGACGTCCCTGAAAAACTGTTTTTT.

The genes are TRBV19 and TRBJ2-2; unclear D gene. The CDR3 covers 14 residues. Germline loops: CDR1 LNHDA, CDR2 SQIVND (reference sequence). The V end was cut by 5 bases, the J end by 1 base, with 8 bases between. DNA of the CDR3: TGTGCCAGTAGTCTCCAACAGAACACCGGGGAGCTGTTTTTT. This gives the protein CASSLQQNTGELFF.

This clone was picked up one time. The gene calls are TRBV5-1 and TRBJ2-2; D ambiguous. Germline loops: CDR1 SGHRS, CDR2 YFSETQ. The CDR3 loop spans 16 amino acids. Trimming removed 4 bases at V and 5 bases at J, with 18 bases between. CDR3 sequence: CASSGIDGVGTGELFF. CDR3 in DNA: TGCGCCAGCAGCGGTATAGATGGAGTAGGGACCGGGGAGCTGTTTTTT.

The rearrangement joins TRBV2 to TRBJ1-1; 9 positions match TRBD1. J was trimmed by 11 bases and V by 6 bases; bases with no gene match: 13. CDR3 size: 14 residues. Germline values: CDR1 SNHLY, CDR2 FYNNEI. CDR3 residues: CASSEELQGARAFF. In DNA, the CDR3 is TGTGCCAGCAGCGAGGAGTTACAGGGGGCTCGCGCTTTCTTT.

The chain is built from TRBV23-1 and TRBJ2-1, with 8 bases matching TRBD2. TRBV23-1 carries the ORF label, with uncertain function. CDR3 length: 16 residues. After removal of 3 bases from V and 6 bases from J, the junction contained 10 bases not matched to a gene. The CDR3 is CASSQNGRATPNEQFF. The CDR3 nucleotides are TGCGCCAGCAGTCAGAACGGGAGGGCCACCCCCAATGAGCAGTTCTTC.

The genes are TRBV6-2 or TRBV6-3 and TRBJ2-5; D unresolved. The germline V and J ends were trimmed by 0 bases and 1 base, with 6 bases remaining between them. Germline lookup yields CDR1 MNHEY and CDR2 SVGEGT. This CDR3 is built from 14 residues. Here the CDR3 reads CASSYSGSQETQYF. The CDR3 nucleotides read TGTGCCAGCAGTTACTCGGGCAGCCAAGAGACCCAGTACTTC.

This clone was counted between two and nine times. The rearrangement joins TRBV7-9 to TRBJ2-7; no reliable D call. Between the trimmed V and J ends, which lost 3 bases and 4 bases, there was a span of 16 bases. This CDR3 region has 15 residues. Germline CDR1 is SEHNR and CDR2 is FQNEAQ (reference sequence). CDR3 loop: CASSFPLVGSYEQYF. For the CDR3, the DNA is TGTGCCAGCAGCTTTCCCCTGGTGGGGTCTTACGAGCAGTACTTC.

A few counts support this clone. The chain recombines TRBV19 with TRBJ1-2; 7 bases fit TRBD1. The germline gives CDR1 LNHDA, CDR2 SQIVND (reference sequence). The CDR3 loop spans 15 amino acids. The V segment lost 2 bases and the J segment 3 bases; nucleotides outside the gene matches: 6. The CDR3 sequence is CASSIQGVRDYGYTF. In DNA, the CDR3 is TGTGCCAGTAGTATACAGGGGGTACGGGACTATGGCTACACCTTC. The complete variable domain, with remaining parts taken from reference TRBV19 and TRBJ1-2, reads DGGITQSPKYLFRKEGQNVTLSCEQNLNHDAMYWYRQDPGQGLRLIYYSQIVNDFQKGDIAEGYSVSREKKESFPLTVTSAQKNPTAFYLCASSIQGVRDYGYTFGSGTRLTVV.

By share, this clone ranks as medium-sized. The CDR3 loop is CASSLRGANQPQHF. Here the CDR3 DNA reads TGTGCCAGCAGCTTAAGAGGGGCCAATCAGCCCCAGCATTTT. The gene calls are TRBV7-9 and TRBJ1-5, with D perhaps TRBD1 (5 bases). V lost 2 bases and J lost 3, with 8 bases in between. Germline loops: CDR1 SEHNR, CDR2 FQNEAQ (reference sequence). The CDR3 consists of 14 residues.

The chain links TRBV3-1 (or the pseudogene TRBV3-2) to TRBJ1-2; D is possibly TRBD1 (6 bases). The germline V gene has CDR1 LGHDT and CDR2 YNNKEL (reference sequence). Trimming stripped 4 bases from V and 3 bases from J, with 15 bases between. The CDR3 runs 15 residues. As DNA, the CDR3 is TGTGCCAGCAGCCCCGATCTACAGGGTGACTATGGCTACACCTTC. Its protein is CASSPDLQGDYGYTF.

This clone was seen a single time. This chain joins TRBV19 and TRBJ1-5; 9 bases align to TRBD1. The CDR3 covers 17 residues. The germline gives CDR1 LNHDA, CDR2 SQIVND (reference sequence). J was trimmed by 0 bases and V by 6 bases; bases with no gene match: 9. The CDR3 DNA reads TGTGCCAGTAGCCGGTCGACAGGGGGATCTAGCAATCAGCCCCAGCATTTT. It encodes CASSRSTGGSSNQPQHF.

This clone rates as medium-sized (0.01 to 0.1%). This rearrangement joins TRBV10-3 to TRBJ1-2; the D gene is possibly TRBD1 (6 bases). The CDR3 consists of 13 residues. In germline, CDR1 is ENHRY, CDR2 SYGVKD. V gave up 8 bases and J gave up 4 bases, with 14 bases separating them. CDR3: CAIPDWGAYGYTF. The CDR3 region has the DNA TGTGCCATCCCAGACTGGGGGGCCTATGGCTACACCTTC.

This clone was recorded a few times. The chain combines TRBV18 with TRBJ1-1; D call uncertain. Trimming took off 3 bases at V and 0 bases at J, with 2 bases between the two ends. The CDR3 spans 12 residues. CDR1 and CDR2 (germline): KGHSH, LQKENI. CDR3 in amino acids: CASSPLNTEAFF. Written as DNA, the CDR3 is TGTGCCAGCTCACCCTTGAACACTGAAGCTTTCTTT. The variable domain in full, completed from reference TRBV18 and TRBJ1-1, reads NAGVMQNPRHLVRRRGQEARLRCSPMKGHSHVYWYRQLPEEGLKFMVYLQKENIIDESGMPKERFSAEFPKEGPSILRIQQVVRGDSAAYFCASSPLNTEAFFGQGTRLTVV.

The chain uses TRBV7-2 and TRBJ1-5; D gene uncertain. Trimming took 3 bases from V and 5 from J, leaving 8 bases between them. The CDR3 runs 13 residues. Germline V CDR1 and CDR2: SGHTA, FQGNSA. CDR3 amino acids: CASSFYSDQPQHF. The CDR3 region has the DNA TGTGCCAGCAGCTTTTACAGTGATCAGCCCCAGCATTTT.

The chain carries TRBV6-1 and TRBJ1-3; unclear D gene. CDR3 length: 14 amino acids. Germline CDR1 is MNHNS and CDR2 is SASEGT. V lost 1 base, J lost 7 bases, and 11 bases lay in between. The CDR3 coding sequence is TGTGCCAGCAGTGAAGAGGCTAGAGGGAACACCATATATTTT. It is translated as CASSEEARGNTIYF.

V gene TRBV5-1 combines with J gene TRBJ1-4; no definite D call. Germline values: CDR1 SGHRS, CDR2 YFSETQ. The CDR3 consists of 14 residues. V was trimmed by 4 bases and J by 4 bases, leaving 11 bases between them. The CDR3 sequence is CASSETVVNEKLFF. The CDR3 DNA follows: TGCGCCAGCAGCGAAACAGTAGTTAATGAAAAACTGTTTTTT.

The J gene is TRBJ1-4, the V gene TRBV27; D uncertain. CDR3 length: 14 residues. V was trimmed by 6 bases and J by 1 base, leaving 9 bases between them. Germline-derived CDR1 and CDR2 are MNHEY and SMNVEV (reference sequence). The CDR3 reads CASSNGRTNEKLFF. CDR3 DNA: TGTGCCAGCAGCAACGGGAGAACTAATGAAAAACTGTTTTTT.

This clone showed up just a few times. V is TRBV3-1 (or the pseudogene TRBV3-2) and J is TRBJ1-2, with a weak D call TRBD1 (5 bases). V was cut by 5 bases and J by 7 bases, with 20 bases left in between. This CDR3 region has 15 residues. Germline CDR1 reads LGHDT; CDR2 reads YNNKEL (reference sequence). The DNA for the CDR3 is TGTGCCAGCAGCTCCACCTTAACAGGAGGGGTTGGCTACACCTTC. Translated: CASSSTLTGGVGYTF.